What follows are 20 T cell receptor beta chains derived from one specimen sequenced in a study of cytomegalovirus exposure and HLA in healthy donors (TCRdb year 2017). Receptors were amplified or captured by the immunoSEQ multiplex PCR assay. The multiplex PCR relied on a mix of 60 forward primers for TCR Vbeta segments and 13 reverse primers for TCR Jbeta segments. As stored in TCRdb, this immuneACCESS dataset retains in-frame rearrangements with V and J assigned. A fraction of the clones does not appear; measured against another copy, unresolved V genes explain less than half of the discrepancy, and the remainder lacks a known reason. In all, the sample holds roughly 100,000 clones, and more than 80% of those were seen once. The top ten hold approximately 6.1% of the sample. Material: PBMCs. The receptor source for this set is a young man in good health and CMV-seronegative.

This clone came up a few times. The chain uses TRBV7-6 and TRBJ1-1, with 7 positions matching TRBD1. The junction had 2 bases not matched to a gene; V was cut back by 1 base and J by 6 bases. Germline CDR1 is SGHVS and CDR2 is FNYEAQ. CDR3 length: 13 amino acids. This chain's CDR3 is CASSLDGQAEAFF. CDR3 DNA sequence: TGTGCCAGCAGCTTAGATGGACAGGCTGAAGCTTTCTTT.

The rearrangement links TRBV5-1 to TRBJ2-5; 13 bases are shared with TRBD2. The CDR3 totals 16 residues. With 2 bases clipped from V and 11 bases from J, the junction kept 12 bases outside the gene matches. Germline values: CDR1 SGHRS, CDR2 YFSETQ. For the CDR3, the DNA is TGCGCCAGCAGCTTAACCCCCGGACTAGCGGGAGTAGGTCAGTACTTC. As protein: CASSLTPGLAGVGQYF.

This clone has just one count. This sequence joins TRBV10-3 and TRBJ2-7, with 7 bases that match TRBD1. In germline, CDR1 is ENHRY, CDR2 SYGVKD. The CDR3 length is 12 residues. The ends lost 6 bases at V and 3 bases at J; junction bases unmatched: 2. The CDR3 loop is CAIRGTDYEQYF. DNA of the CDR3: TGTGCCATCAGAGGGACAGACTACGAGCAGTACTTC.

The chain employs TRBV7-9 and TRBJ2-7, with TRBD1 identical over 8 bases. The CDR3 is 13 residues long. The germline V gene has CDR1 SEHNR and CDR2 FQNEAQ (reference sequence). V lost 2 bases, J lost 5 bases, and 2 bases stayed unmatched. CDR3 residues: CASSLQGADEQYF. The CDR3 DNA reads as TGTGCCAGCAGCTTACAGGGGGCAGACGAGCAGTACTTC.

The chain carries TRBV7-9 and TRBJ1-5, with D possibly matching TRBD1 (5 bases). CDR1 SEHNR and CDR2 FQNEAQ come from the germline V gene (reference sequence). Trimming removed 3 bases from V and 4 bases from J, with 16 bases in between. The CDR3 is 16 amino acids. The DNA of the CDR3 is TGTGCCAGCAGCTTGGGAGGGAGGGGACGGAATCAGCCCCAGCATTTT. Amino acids: CASSLGGRGRNQPQHF.

This clone was recorded a few times. The chain uses TRBV28 and TRBJ1-2, with 8 bases aligning to TRBD1. The CDR3 is made up of 13 amino acids. Unmatched junction bases numbered 5, after V lost 7 bases and J lost 4 bases. Germline V gene data show CDR1 as MDHEN and CDR2 as SYDVKM. The CDR3 DNA follows: TGTGCCAGCAAGACCGGGACAGGCTATGGCTACACCTTC. Residues: CASKTGTGYGYTF.

The chain uses TRBV2 and TRBJ2-1, with 13 bases fitting TRBD2. Per the germline V gene, CDR1 is SNHLY and CDR2 is FYNNEI. The trim removed 7 bases at V and 5 bases at J, leaving 5 bases unmatched. This CDR3 is 15 amino acids long. CDR3 residues: CASTRLAGGDNEQFF. CDR3 nucleotides: TGTGCCAGCACAAGACTAGCGGGGGGTGACAATGAGCAGTTCTTC. Full variable domain (outside the CDR3, taken from reference TRBV2 and TRBJ2-1): EPEVTQTPSHQVTQMGQEVILRCVPISNHLYFYWYRQILGQKVEFLVSFYNNEISEKSEIFDDQFSVERPDGSNFTLKIRSTKLEDSAMYFCASTRLAGGDNEQFFGPGTRLTVL.

J is TRBJ2-1 and V is TRBV7-9, with D perhaps TRBD2 (5 bases). Per the germline V gene, CDR1 is SEHNR and CDR2 is FQNEAQ (reference sequence). CDR3 size: 14 residues. V lost 2 bases and J lost 3, with 8 bases in between. The DNA for the CDR3 is TGTGCCAGCAGCTTAAACGGGATCTACAATGAGCAGTTCTTC. Translating gives CASSLNGIYNEQFF.

This clone was counted once. The V gene is TRBV14, the J gene TRBJ2-5, with 14 bases matching TRBD2. J was trimmed by 5 bases and V by 4 bases; bases with no gene match: 3. Germline V gene sequence: CDR1 SGHDN, CDR2 FVKESK. This CDR3 is built from 15 residues. In nucleotides, the CDR3 is TGTGCCAGCAGCCCGCGACTAGCGGGAGGGGAGACCCAGTACTTC. This codes for CASSPRLAGGETQYF.

This chain uses TRBV18 with TRBJ2-2; 11 nucleotides align to TRBD2. Germline V gives CDR1 KGHSH, CDR2 LQKENI. Trimming took 0 bases from V and 4 from J; bases not matched to a gene: 10. The CDR3 loop spans 19 amino acids. The CDR3 loop is CASSPPGILAGGFTGELFF. Written as DNA, the CDR3 is TGTGCCAGCTCACCACCGGGAATTCTAGCGGGAGGCTTCACCGGGGAGCTGTTTTTT.

The gene calls are TRBV19 and TRBJ1-2; D is undetermined. V lost 3 bases to trimming and J lost 2 bases, with 7 bases between them. The CDR3 covers 13 residues. Germline V lookup: CDR1 LNHDA, CDR2 SQIVND (reference sequence). In DNA, the CDR3 is TGTGCCAGTAGTATGGCACCAAACTATGGCTACACCTTC. It specifies CASSMAPNYGYTF.

V usage is TRBV6-5 and J usage is TRBJ1-3; D remains unclear. From germline, CDR1 is MNHEY and CDR2 SVGAGI. This CDR3 is built from 15 residues. V lost 6 bases and J 2 bases, leaving 14 bases between the germline ends. For the CDR3, the DNA is TGTGCCAGCAGATTTCTAACCTCTCCTGGAAACACCATATATTTT. Protein product: CASRFLTSPGNTIYF.

This clone has a single count. V and J are TRBV6-6 and TRBJ1-5; TRBD1 agrees at 9 bases. V gave up 6 bases and J gave up 3 bases; unmatched junction bases: 6. CDR1 and CDR2 from the germline V gene are MNHNY and SVGAGI (reference sequence). CDR3 length equals 15 residues. The CDR3 nucleotides are TGTGCCAGCAGAAAACGGACAGGGGACAATCAGCCCCAGCATTTT. Residues: CASRKRTGDNQPQHF.

Of note for this clone: An end of the junction does not agree with germline; a read error may underlie this. The chain combines TRBV6-6 with TRBJ1-6; D perhaps matches TRBD1 (5 bases). The CDR3 runs to 15 residues. Germline V gene lookup returns CDR1 MNHNY and CDR2 SVGAGI (reference sequence). The CDR3 is CASSYSMDINSPFHF. The CDR3, as DNA: TGTGCCAGCAGTTACTCGATGGACATCAATTCACCCTTCCACTTT.

The V call is TRBV7-6, the J call TRBJ2-5; 11 bases line up with TRBD2. V dropped 5 bases and J dropped 4; count of bases not matched to a gene: 15. CDR3 length: 18 residues. Per germline, CDR1 SGHVS and CDR2 FNYEAQ. The CDR3 nucleotides read TGTGCCAGCAGCAACAGGCGGCTAGCGGGAGGCCGGGGAGAGACCCAGTACTTC. It encodes CASSNRRLAGGRGETQYF.

The chain has TRBV7-2 and TRBJ1-5; D not certain. The CDR3 loop spans 13 amino acids. Between the trimmed V and J ends, which lost 2 bases and 7 bases, there was a span of 9 bases. Germline values: CDR1 SGHTA, CDR2 FQGNSA. CDR3 amino acids: CASSLSEFQPQHF. The CDR3 coding sequence is TGTGCCAGCAGCTTATCAGAATTCCAGCCCCAGCATTTT. Looking up the rest from reference TRBV7-2 and TRBJ1-5 gives the full variable domain: GAGVSQSPSNKVTEKGKDVELRCDPISGHTALYWYRQSLGQGLEFLIYFQGNSAPDKSGLPSDRFSAERTGGSVSTLTIQRTQQEDSAVYLCASSLSEFQPQHFGDGTRLSIL.

This clone was observed a few times. This sequence joins TRBV18 and TRBJ2-6, with 10 bases fitting TRBD2. Germline CDR1 KGHSH, CDR2 LQKENI. CDR3 length: 18 amino acids. V lost 3 bases to trimming and J lost 0 bases; unmatched junction nucleotides: 5. This chain's CDR3 is CASSPVTSGHSGANVLTF. The CDR3 region has the DNA TGTGCCAGCTCACCTGTGACTAGCGGGCACTCTGGGGCCAACGTCCTGACTTTC.

This chain connects TRBV6-5 to TRBJ1-4; D not resolved. The length of the CDR3 is 13 residues. V lost 2 bases, J lost 5 bases, and 6 bases lay in between. Germline V gene lookup returns CDR1 MNHEY and CDR2 SVGAGI. The CDR3 DNA sequence: TGTGCCAGCAGTTACGGGCCCAATGAAAAACTGTTTTTT. Translating gives CASSYGPNEKLFF.

On this clone itself: The same CDR3 can be traced to other DNA sequences in this sample. This chain joins TRBV20-1 and TRBJ2-3; a possible D gene is TRBD1 (5 bases). Germline CDR1 DFQATT, CDR2 SNEGSKA (reference sequence). CDR3 length equals 11 residues. Trimming pared 3 bases from V and 5 bases from J, leaving 6 bases between. Here the CDR3 DNA reads TGCAGTGCTAGTAGGGGAGATACGCAGTATTTT. Translated: CSASRGDTQYF.

The table lists this clone with a count of one. The chain joins TRBV6-1 to TRBJ2-2; possibly TRBD2 for D (6 bases). Trimming stripped 5 bases from V and 3 bases from J, with 10 bases between. Looked up from germline, CDR1 is MNHNS and CDR2 is SASEGT. This CDR3 has 14 residues. The CDR3 region is CASSRGLYTGELFF. The CDR3 coding sequence is TGTGCCAGCAGTAGGGGACTGTACACCGGGGAGCTGTTTTTT.